The source of this T cell receptor beta chain is a study of blood T cell repertoires in COVID-19. Germline V gene sequence: CDR1 MGHRA, CDR2 YSYEKL. CDR3 length: 16 amino acids. Trimming left V 0 bases short and J 2 bases short, with 10 bases between. Profiling relied on immunoSEQ multiplex PCR, and the TCRdb table lists in-frame clones only, not all of them. The sample has 60,000 or so clones, nearly 90% seen once. This clonotype was sampled from a man aged 55 to 69 with active COVID-19. This sequence joins TRBV4-1 and TRBJ1-4; D ambiguous. Source material: peripheral blood. CDR3 coding DNA: TGCGCCAGCAGCCAAGAAGTAGGGAGGACTAATGAAAAACTGTTTTTT. It encodes CASSQEVGRTNEKLFF.